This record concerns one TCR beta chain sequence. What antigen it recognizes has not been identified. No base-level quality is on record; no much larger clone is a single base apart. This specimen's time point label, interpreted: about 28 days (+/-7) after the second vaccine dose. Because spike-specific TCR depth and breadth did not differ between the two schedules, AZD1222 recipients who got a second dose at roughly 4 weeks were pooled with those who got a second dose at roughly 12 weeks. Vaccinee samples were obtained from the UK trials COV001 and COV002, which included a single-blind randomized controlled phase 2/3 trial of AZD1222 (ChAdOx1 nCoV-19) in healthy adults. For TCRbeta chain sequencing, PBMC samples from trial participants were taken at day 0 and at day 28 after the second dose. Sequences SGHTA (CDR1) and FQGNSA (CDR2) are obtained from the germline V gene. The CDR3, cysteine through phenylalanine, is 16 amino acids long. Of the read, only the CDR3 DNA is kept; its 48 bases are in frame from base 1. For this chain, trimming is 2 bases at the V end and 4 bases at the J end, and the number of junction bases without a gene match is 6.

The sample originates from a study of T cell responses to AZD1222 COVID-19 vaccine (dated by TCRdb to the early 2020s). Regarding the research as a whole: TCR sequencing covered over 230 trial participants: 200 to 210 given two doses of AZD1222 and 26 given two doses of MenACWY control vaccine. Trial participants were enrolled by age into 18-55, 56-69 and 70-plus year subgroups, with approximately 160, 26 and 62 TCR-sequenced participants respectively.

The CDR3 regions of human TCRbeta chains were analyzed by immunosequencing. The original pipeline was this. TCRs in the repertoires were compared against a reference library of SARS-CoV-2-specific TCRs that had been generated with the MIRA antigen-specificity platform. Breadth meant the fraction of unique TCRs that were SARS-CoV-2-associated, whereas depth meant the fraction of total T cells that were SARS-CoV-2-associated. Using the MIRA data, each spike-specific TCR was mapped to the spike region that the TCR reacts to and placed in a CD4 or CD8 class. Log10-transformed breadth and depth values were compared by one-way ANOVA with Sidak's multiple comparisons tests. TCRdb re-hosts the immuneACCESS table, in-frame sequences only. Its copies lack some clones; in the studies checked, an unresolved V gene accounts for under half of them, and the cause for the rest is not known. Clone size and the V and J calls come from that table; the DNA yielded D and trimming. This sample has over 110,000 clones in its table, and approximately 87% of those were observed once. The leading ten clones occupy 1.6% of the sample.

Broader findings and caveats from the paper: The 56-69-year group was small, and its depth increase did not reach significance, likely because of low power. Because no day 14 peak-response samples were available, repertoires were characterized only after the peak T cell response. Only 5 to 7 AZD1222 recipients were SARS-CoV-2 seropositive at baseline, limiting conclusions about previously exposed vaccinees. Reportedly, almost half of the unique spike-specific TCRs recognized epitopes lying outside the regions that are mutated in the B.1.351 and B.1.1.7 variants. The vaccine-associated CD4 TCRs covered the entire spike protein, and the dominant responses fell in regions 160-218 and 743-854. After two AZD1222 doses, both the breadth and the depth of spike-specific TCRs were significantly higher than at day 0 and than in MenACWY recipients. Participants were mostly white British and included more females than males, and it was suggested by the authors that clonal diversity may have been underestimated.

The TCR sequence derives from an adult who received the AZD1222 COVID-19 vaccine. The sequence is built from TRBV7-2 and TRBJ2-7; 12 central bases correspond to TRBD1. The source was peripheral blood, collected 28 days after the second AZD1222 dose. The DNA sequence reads TGTGCCAGCAGCTTACCCCCGGGACAGGGGGCGTACGAGCAGTACTTC. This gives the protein CASSLPPGQGAYEQYF.